The 16 T cell receptor beta chains listed next were all sequenced from one sample in a study of blood T cell repertoires in COVID-19. Clones were read by immunoSEQ multiplex PCR, and TCRdb kept only the in-frame ones, dropping some. The table shows roughly 150,000 clones, with roughly 82% occurring only once. The sequenced sample was peripheral blood. The receptors were gathered from a woman aged 45-59 years with acute or convalescent COVID-19.

The chain carries TRBV5-1 and TRBJ2-3; TRBD1 matches at 8 bases. The germline CDR1 and CDR2 sequences are SGHRS and YFSETQ. The J segment lost 1 base and the V segment lost 4 bases, leaving 5 bases of the junction unmatched. This CDR3 has 15 residues. The CDR3 sequence: CASSPRTGRTDTQYF. As DNA, the CDR3 is TGCGCCAGCAGCCCTAGGACAGGGCGCACAGATACGCAGTATTTT.

This chain joins TRBV12-5 and TRBJ2-2, with 7 bases lining up with TRBD1. The CDR3 is 16 amino acids. Germline V gene lookup returns CDR1 LGHNT and CDR2 FRNRAP. The junction had 13 bases not matched to a gene; V was cut back by 9 bases and J by 3 bases. In nucleotides, the CDR3 is TGTGCTAGCGCGACCTCGGGACAGCAGTACACCGGGGAGCTGTTTTTT. It specifies CASATSGQQYTGELFF.

The V call is TRBV27, the J call TRBJ1-1; 7 nucleotides align to TRBD1. The CDR3 loop spans 13 amino acids. Losses at the gene ends were 8 bases for V and 5 bases for J; bases not matched to a gene: 8. The germline CDR1 and CDR2 sequences are MNHEY and SMNVEV (reference sequence). The DNA for the CDR3 is TGTGCCAGCGAAGGGGCAGGGGGGACTGAAGCTTTCTTT. Its translation: CASEGAGGTEAFF.

The rearrangement links TRBV27 to TRBJ2-1; 14 nucleotides agree with TRBD2. Germline CDR1 and CDR2: MNHEY and SMNVEV (reference sequence). With 6 bases clipped from V and 8 bases from J, the junction kept 15 bases outside the gene matches. The CDR3 has 18 residues. The CDR3: CASSLDYGLAGGWDEQFF. For the CDR3, the DNA is TGTGCCAGCAGCCTGGATTACGGACTAGCGGGAGGATGGGATGAGCAGTTCTTC.

The V and J genes are TRBV29-1 and TRBJ2-7, with 13 nucleotides matching TRBD2. V trimming: 4 bases; J trimming: 4 bases; junction bases outside the gene matches: 4. CDR3 size: 14 residues. CDR1 and CDR2 (germline): SQVTM, ANQGSEA. As DNA, the CDR3 is TGCAGCGTTGCTTCGACTAGCGGGGGGTACGAGCAGTACTTC. It yields the protein CSVASTSGGYEQYF.

This chain connects TRBV11-1 to TRBJ1-2, with TRBD1 matching over 7 bases. The ends lost 0 bases at V and 1 base at J; junction bases unmatched: 5. The CDR3 runs to 16 residues. Germline CDR1 reads SGHAT; CDR2 reads FQDESV (reference sequence). CDR3 DNA: TGTGCCAGCAGCTTAGCGGGGGACAGCAGTAACTATGGCTACACCTTC. Its translation is CASSLAGDSSNYGYTF.

This chain uses TRBV30 with TRBJ2-3; possible D gene TRBD2, 6 bases. Trimming left V 3 bases short and J 1 base short, with 11 bases between. CDR3 size: 14 residues. The germline V gene has CDR1 GTSNPN and CDR2 SVGIG (reference sequence). CDR3 amino acids: CAWRRREGTDTQYF. The CDR3 nucleotides are TGTGCCTGGAGACGCAGGGAGGGCACAGATACGCAGTATTTT.

This clone was counted a few times. The V and J genes are TRBV19 and TRBJ1-5, with D possibly matching TRBD1 (5 bases). The CDR3 is 17 amino acids. Germline V CDR1 and CDR2: LNHDA, SQIVND (reference sequence). V shed 0 bases and J shed 5 bases, with 17 bases lying between them. CDR3 nucleotides: TGTGCCAGTAGTATAGACGGACATCCGAAAGGTTATCAGCCCCAGCATTTT. Amino acids: CASSIDGHPKGYQPQHF.

The chain joins TRBV20-1 to TRBJ2-1, with 11 nucleotides matching TRBD2. The germline CDR1 and CDR2 sequences are DFQATT and SNEGSKA (reference sequence). CDR3 length equals 14 residues. With V trimmed by 3 bases and J by 5 bases, 3 bases remained unmatched. Written as DNA, the CDR3 is TGCAGTGCTAGTACGGGACTAGCGGACAATGAGCAGTTCTTC. Translating it yields CSASTGLADNEQFF.

The chain couples TRBV11-2 to TRBJ2-2, with 15 bases fitting TRBD2. The CDR3 has 19 residues. The germline V gene encodes CDR1 SGHAT and CDR2 FQNNGV. The J segment lost 1 base and the V segment lost 5 bases, leaving 8 bases of the junction unmatched. CDR3 sequence reads: CASSRRGGLAGGNTGELFF. The CDR3 DNA follows: TGTGCCAGCAGCAGACGAGGGGGACTAGCGGGAGGGAACACCGGGGAGCTGTTTTTT.

This clone occurred once. The chain employs TRBV7-9 and TRBJ2-3, with TRBD2 identical over 7 bases. Germline V gene lookup returns CDR1 SEHNR and CDR2 FQNEAQ (reference sequence). The CDR3 length is 12 residues. Trimming cost V 7 bases and J 9 bases; bases outside gene matches: 7. Here the CDR3 DNA reads TGTGCCAGCACGCTGACTAGCACCACGCAGTATTTT. Protein product: CASTLTSTTQYF.

The gene calls are TRBV25-1 and TRBJ2-1, with 9 bases fitting TRBD2. Trimming at V came to 4 bases and at J to 8 bases, leaving 3 bases not matched to a gene. The CDR3 has 13 amino acids. The germline V gene encodes CDR1 MGHDK and CDR2 SYGVNS. CDR3 sequence: CASSGLAADEQFF. The DNA for the CDR3 is TGTGCCAGCAGTGGACTAGCGGCGGATGAGCAGTTCTTC.

The chain uses TRBV5-1 and TRBJ2-7; 7 positions match TRBD2. The germline V gene encodes CDR1 SGHRS and CDR2 YFSETQ. This CDR3 has 14 amino acids. Trimming removed 1 base from V and 3 bases from J; junction bases left unmatched: 4. The CDR3 is CASSLSGKNYEQYF. The CDR3 DNA reads as TGCGCCAGCAGCTTGAGCGGGAAGAACTACGAGCAGTACTTC.

This rearrangement joins TRBV6-5 to TRBJ1-3; perhaps TRBD1 as D (6 bases). This CDR3 region has 13 residues. V shed 6 bases and J shed 2 bases, with 8 bases lying between them. Per germline, CDR1 MNHEY and CDR2 SVGAGI. The CDR3 sequence is CASRGGPGNTIYF. The CDR3 nucleotides are TGTGCCAGCAGAGGGGGACCTGGAAACACCATATATTTT.

The V gene is TRBV19, the J gene TRBJ1-1; no reliable D call. Deletions cut 3 bases from V and 11 bases from J, with 16 bases between. Germline CDR1 LNHDA, CDR2 SQIVND (reference sequence). This CDR3 is 13 amino acids long. CDR3 in amino acids: CASSIAERSGAFF. The CDR3 bases are TGTGCCAGTAGTATCGCGGAAAGATCTGGGGCTTTCTTT.

The J gene is TRBJ2-5, the V gene TRBV9; TRBD2 matches at 7 bases. CDR1 SGDLS and CDR2 YYNGEE come from the germline V gene. This CDR3 comprises 13 residues. V dropped 0 bases and J dropped 6; count of bases not matched to a gene: 2. This chain's CDR3 is CASSVGEGKTQYF. The CDR3 DNA reads as TGTGCCAGCAGCGTAGGGGAGGGAAAGACCCAGTACTTC.